This is a list of T cell receptor beta chains from one sample in a study of T cells after yellow fever vaccination. A single record per CDR3 protein comes from TCRdb applying MiXCR to the 5' RACE reads. The data contain some 240,000 distinct CDR3 sequences, approximately 3.8% of them singletons. Sequencing used PBMCs, obtained 15 days after the yellow fever booster vaccination. All receptors come from a man younger than 30 who received the YFV17D yellow fever vaccine. Both conserved end residues are part of each CDR3. A D gene is named only where the DNA matches it firmly. Clone size is shown for a subset of rows, as once, few, many or a class of expanded clone.

clone_size,j_call,v_call,d_call,cdr3_nt,cdr3_aa
many,TRBJ2-2,TRBV11-2,TRBD2,TGTGCCAGCAGCTCCAGACTAGCGGGGGGGCCGCGGACCGGGGAGCTGTTTTTT,CASSSRLAGGPRTGELFF
many,TRBJ2-1,TRBV28,TRBD2,TGTGCCAGCAGACAAAGCGGGGCCCCCTACAATGAGCAGTTCTTC,CASRQSGAPYNEQFF
many,TRBJ2-7,TRBV4-2,TRBD1,TGTGCCAGCAGCCTACCTCTCGGACAGGGTACTGGCCAGCAGTACTTC,CASSLPLGQGTGQQYF
many,TRBJ2-5,TRBV7-9,TRBD1,TGTGCAGGAATCGTATCCGGGACAGAAGAGACCCAGTACTTC,CAGIVSGTEETQYF
NA,TRBJ2-7,TRBV2,TRBD1,TGTGCCAGCAGCCCCCGGGACAGCCCCTACGAGCAGTACTTC,CASSPRDSPYEQYF
many,TRBJ1-5,TRBV30,NA,TGTGCCTGGAGTAGGGTGGATCAGCCCCAGCATTTT,CAWSRVDQPQHF
many,TRBJ2-7,TRBV7-2,TRBD2,TGTGCCAGCAGCTTAGTTCCTAGCGGGGGCCCCTACGAGCAGTACTTC,CASSLVPSGGPYEQYF
many,TRBJ1-2,TRBV12-3/TRBV12-4,NA,TGTGCCAGCAGGGCCCATGAGCCTAATGGCTACACCTTC,CASRAHEPNGYTF
many,TRBJ2-7,TRBV20-1,NA,TGCAGTGTTGTCGGGGGGCTTGACTACGAGCAGTACTTC,CSVVGGLDYEQYF
few,TRBJ2-3,TRBV12-3/TRBV12-4,TRBD1,TGTGCCAGCAGTTCAGGACAGGGGTATAGCACAGATACGCAGTATTTT,CASSSGQGYSTDTQYF
many,TRBJ2-7,TRBV4-1,TRBD1,TGCGCCAGCAGCCTCTTGGGACAGGGGAACGAGCAGTACTTC,CASSLLGQGNEQYF
many,TRBJ2-1,TRBV7-9,NA,TGTGCCAGCAGCCACAATGAGCAGTTCTTC,CASSHNEQFF
many,TRBJ1-1,TRBV12-3/TRBV12-4,NA,TGTGCCAGCACCTTCAGGAGGGGAACTGAAGCTTTCTTT,CASTFRRGTEAFF
many,TRBJ1-6,TRBV5-1,NA,TGCGCCAGCAGCTTTCAACGGGCGGATAATTCACCCCTCCACTTT,CASSFQRADNSPLHF
many,TRBJ2-1,TRBV5-1,TRBD2,TGCGCCAGCAGCTTGCGAAGCGGGGGGGCCTATGAGCAGTTCTTC,CASSLRSGGAYEQFF
many,TRBJ1-5,TRBV12-3/TRBV12-4,NA,TGTGCCAGCAGTCCCGAAGGGCAGCCCCAGCATTTT,CASSPEGQPQHF
many,TRBJ1-2,TRBV7-2,NA,TGTGCCAGCAGCGTACGATATGGCTACACCTTC,CASSVRYGYTF
many,TRBJ2-3,TRBV6-6,TRBD2,TGTGCCAGCAGTTACTCAGCGGAATCTAGCGGGGGAGGAGATACGCAGTATTTT,CASSYSAESSGGGDTQYF
many,TRBJ2-5,TRBV7-3,NA,TGTGCCAGCAGCTTAAATGCGGCAGAAGCAGGGGAGACCCAGTACTTC,CASSLNAAEAGETQYF
many,TRBJ2-2,TRBV12-3/TRBV12-4,TRBD1,TGTGCCAGCAGTTTACAGGGGGCGGTCACCGGGGAGCTGTTTTTT,CASSLQGAVTGELFF
many,TRBJ2-3,TRBV27,NA,TGTGCCAGCAGTTTTGGGGTTAGCACAGATACGCAGTATTTT,CASSFGVSTDTQYF
many,TRBJ2-7,TRBV20-1,NA,TGCAGTGCTTACAGGGAGTCCGAGCAGTACTTC,CSAYRESEQYF
many,TRBJ1-1,TRBV5-1,NA,TGCGCCAGCAGCTTTGGGGGCCCGCGTAGCACTGAAGCTTTCTTT,CASSFGGPRSTEAFF
many,TRBJ2-1,TRBV5-1,NA,TGCGCCAGCAGCGCCGGACTGTACAGCTCCTACAATGAGCAGTTCTTC,CASSAGLYSSYNEQFF
many,TRBJ1-5,TRBV12-3/TRBV12-4,NA,TGTGCCAGCAGTTTATGGGGGAATTTAGATCAGCCCCAGCATTTT,CASSLWGNLDQPQHF
many,TRBJ2-3,TRBV12-3/TRBV12-4,TRBD1,TGTGCCAGCAGTACAGGGGCGGCAGATACGCAGTATTTT,CASSTGAADTQYF
many,TRBJ1-5,TRBV5-5,TRBD1,TGTGCCAGCCTTGCCGGGACAGGGGGCGGAAGTCCTCAGGTTCAGCCCCAGCATTTT,CASLAGTGGGSPQVQPQHF
many,TRBJ2-3,TRBV24-1,NA,TGTGCCACCAGTGATCCGGGGAAGGGCTTTGAGGGTACGCAGTATTTT,CATSDPGKGFEGTQYF
NA,TRBJ1-2,TRBV30,NA,TGTGCCTGGAGTGTCGGGCCCTATGGCTACACCTTC,CAWSVGPYGYTF
many,TRBJ2-7,TRBV4-2,NA,TGTGCCAGCAGCCAAGCGAACGTCGTTGACGAGCAGTACTTC,CASSQANVVDEQYF
few,TRBJ1-5,TRBV27,TRBD1,TGTGCCAGCAGTTTGGTCAGCTACTCAGGGGGACAGCCCCAGCATTTT,CASSLVSYSGGQPQHF
many,TRBJ1-1,TRBV3-1,NA,TGTGCCAGCAGCCAACAACTGGGAGGCACTGAAGCTTTCTTT,CASSQQLGGTEAFF
many,TRBJ2-2,TRBV6-2/TRBV6-3,NA,TGTGCCAGCATCAAAAGCCGCCGGGTGGGGCGCACCGGGGAGCTGTTTTTT,CASIKSRRVGRTGELFF
many,TRBJ2-3,TRBV10-3,TRBD2,TGTGCCATCCTAGCGGCTAGCACAGATACGCAGTATTTT,CAILAASTDTQYF
NA,TRBJ1-2,TRBV6-5,NA,TGTGCCAGCTCAAAGGGGCCGATGCTCTATGGCTACACCTTC,CASSKGPMLYGYTF
many,TRBJ2-5,TRBV7-2,TRBD2,TGTGCCAGCAGCCGGGACTATAAAGAGACCCAGTACTTC,CASSRDYKETQYF
many,TRBJ1-1,TRBV27,NA,TGTGCCAGCAGGACGGGGGAAAGTAAGGCTTTCTTT,CASRTGESKAFF
many,TRBJ1-1,TRBV4-3,NA,TGCGCCAGCAGCCAGAGGGGAGGTACTGAAGCTTTCTTT,CASSQRGGTEAFF
many,TRBJ2-2,TRBV5-1,NA,TGCGCCAGCAGCTTTTCACGGCAAGACGGGGAGCTGTTTTTT,CASSFSRQDGELFF
many,TRBJ1-4,TRBV7-9,TRBD1,TGTGCCAGCAGCTTAGCGAGGGACAGGGCTAATGAAAAACTGTTTTTT,CASSLARDRANEKLFF
many,TRBJ1-6,TRBV10-3,NA,TGTGCCATCAGTCATCGGATAAATTCACCCCTCCACTTT,CAISHRINSPLHF
many,TRBJ1-6,TRBV25-1,NA,TGTGCCAGCAGTGAACTCCGAGACAGTGGCGAATGGGTGGATTCACCCCTCCACTTT,CASSELRDSGEWVDSPLHF
many,TRBJ2-4,TRBV6-5,NA,TGTGCCAGCAGACGGACAGAAACAGCCAAAAACATTCAGTACTTC,CASRRTETAKNIQYF
NA,TRBJ1-2,TRBV3-1,NA,TGTGCCAGCAGACTGACCTCCGGAGGAAATGGCTACACCTTC,CASRLTSGGNGYTF
NA,TRBJ1-1,TRBV27,TRBD1,TGTGCCAGTGGACAGGGGGTGAACACTGAAGCTTTCTTT,CASGQGVNTEAFF